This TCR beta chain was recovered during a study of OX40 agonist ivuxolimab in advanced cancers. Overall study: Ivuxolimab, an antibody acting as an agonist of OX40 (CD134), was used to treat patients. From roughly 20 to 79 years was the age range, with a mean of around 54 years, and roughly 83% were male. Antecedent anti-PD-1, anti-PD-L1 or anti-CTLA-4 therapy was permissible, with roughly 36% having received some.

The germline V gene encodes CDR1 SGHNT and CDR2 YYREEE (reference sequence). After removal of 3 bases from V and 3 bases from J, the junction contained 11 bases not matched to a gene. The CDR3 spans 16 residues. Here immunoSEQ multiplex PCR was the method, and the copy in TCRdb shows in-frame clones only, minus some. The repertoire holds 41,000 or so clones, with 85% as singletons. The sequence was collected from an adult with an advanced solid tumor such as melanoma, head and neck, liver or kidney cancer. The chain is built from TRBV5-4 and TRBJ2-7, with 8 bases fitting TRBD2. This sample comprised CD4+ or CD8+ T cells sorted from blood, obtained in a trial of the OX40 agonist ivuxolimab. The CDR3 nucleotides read TGTGCCAGCAGCTCTCGACTAAGCGGGAGTTTCTACGAGCAGTACTTC. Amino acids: CASSSRLSGSFYEQYF.